Following are 30 T cell receptor beta chains from one sample sequenced in a study of cytotoxic CD8 clonotypes in ibrutinib-treated CLL. The assay was immunoSEQ multiplex PCR, and TCRdb's table has in-frame clones only and misses some. The sample includes about 160,000 clones, around nine tenths of them seen just once. Sequenced material: PBMCs, taken at disease progression, from a patient treated with ibrutinib. The receptor source for this set is a human donor with chronic lymphocytic leukemia.

This clone was observed a single time. The gene calls are TRBV5-8 and TRBJ2-2; D uncertain. This CDR3 is built from 14 residues. Looked up from germline, CDR1 is SGHTS and CDR2 is YDEGEE. Trimming cost V 2 bases and J 3 bases, with 8 bases left between them. The DNA of the CDR3 is TGTGCCAGCAGCTTCGGCAGGTACACCGGGGAGCTGTTTTTT. This gives the protein CASSFGRYTGELFF.

This chain links TRBV19 with TRBJ2-3; D uncertain. This CDR3 region has 14 residues. Trimming pared 4 bases from V and 4 bases from J, leaving 12 bases between. Germline assignment: CDR1 LNHDA and CDR2 SQIVND (reference sequence). CDR3 sequence reads: CASSSRIFSDTQYF. CDR3 DNA sequence: TGTGCCAGTAGTAGCCGGATTTTTTCAGATACGCAGTATTTT.

This chain links TRBV30 with TRBJ2-7; 9 positions agree with TRBD2. The CDR3 runs 15 residues. Per germline, CDR1 GTSNPN and CDR2 SVGIG (reference sequence). Germline trimming cut 0 bases from V and 5 bases from J; bases unmatched to any gene: 8. CDR3 nucleotide sequence: TGTGCCTGGAGTGTACGTCTAGCGGGACGGGACGAGCAGTACTTC. Translation gives CAWSVRLAGRDEQYF.

The CDR3: CASSFLKQINSNQPQHF. The CDR3 DNA sequence: TGTGCCAGCAGTTTTCTTAAACAGATAAATAGCAATCAGCCCCAGCATTTT. V and J are TRBV28 and TRBJ1-5; D unresolved. CDR3 size: 17 residues. Germline CDR1 MDHEN, CDR2 SYDVKM. Between the trimmed V and J ends, which lost 3 bases and 0 bases, there was a span of 15 bases.

This chain connects TRBV19 to TRBJ1-3; the D gene is possibly TRBD1 (6 bases). The germline CDR1 and CDR2 sequences are LNHDA and SQIVND (reference sequence). V shed 10 bases and J shed 4 bases, with 17 bases lying between them. The CDR3 extends over 14 amino acids. The CDR3 DNA is TGTGCCACTAGGCGGGACAACATGGGAAACACCATATATTTT. Translation gives CATRRDNMGNTIYF.

The J gene is TRBJ1-4, the V gene TRBV7-9; D perhaps matches TRBD1 (5 bases). Per the germline V gene, CDR1 is SEHNR and CDR2 is FQNEAQ (reference sequence). The length of the CDR3 is 16 residues. Between the trimmed V and J ends, which lost 6 bases and 8 bases, there was a span of 22 bases. The CDR3 protein is CASSQRLGGIEEKLFF. The DNA of the CDR3 is TGTGCCAGCAGTCAGAGGCTCGGGGGAATCGAGGAAAAACTGTTTTTT.

The chain is built from TRBV6-5 and TRBJ1-1, with 11 positions matching TRBD1. Trimming took 6 bases from V and 6 from J; bases not matched to a gene: 9. This CDR3 is built from 15 residues. Germline loops: CDR1 MNHEY, CDR2 SVGAGI. CDR3 amino acids: CASRYRTGGESEAFF. CDR3 DNA: TGTGCCAGCAGATACCGGACAGGGGGCGAGTCTGAAGCTTTCTTT.

This chain joins TRBV9 and TRBJ1-1; D possibly corresponds to TRBD1 (5 bases). Trimming pared 3 bases from V and 1 base from J, leaving 16 bases between. This CDR3 region has 16 residues. Germline loops: CDR1 SGDLS, CDR2 YYNGEE. The CDR3 coding sequence is TGTGCCAGCAGCGCGGCGTTCCAGGGTAAGAACACTGAAGCTTTCTTT. This codes for CASSAAFQGKNTEAFF.

The V and J genes are TRBV7-9 and TRBJ1-1; no clear D gene. Germline V gene data show CDR1 as SEHNR and CDR2 as FQNEAQ (reference sequence). Trimming pared 4 bases from V and 1 base from J, leaving 13 bases between. This CDR3 region has 15 residues. For the CDR3, the DNA is TGTGCCAGCAGCTCCCAGGATCCGCGGAACACTGAAGCTTTCTTT. Protein product: CASSSQDPRNTEAFF.

This chain uses TRBV2 with TRBJ2-3, with 11 bases lining up with TRBD2. Germline V gene lookup returns CDR1 SNHLY and CDR2 FYNNEI. The V and J ends lost 5 bases and 1 base, in that order; junction bases with no gene match: 8. The CDR3 extends over 17 amino acids. CDR3 coding DNA: TGTGCCAGCAGTAACCCTAAGACTAGCGGGGGCACAGATACGCAGTATTTT. This gives the protein CASSNPKTSGGTDTQYF. The complete variable domain, with remaining parts taken from reference TRBV2 and TRBJ2-3, reads EPEVTQTPSHQVTQMGQEVILRCVPISNHLYFYWYRQILGQKVEFLVSFYNNEISEKSEIFDDQFSVERPDGSNFTLKIRSTKLEDSAMYFCASSNPKTSGGTDTQYFGPGTRLTVL.

This CDR3 reads CASSVGASDGETQYF. For the CDR3, the DNA is TGTGCCAGCAGTGTCGGGGCTAGCGATGGGGAGACCCAGTACTTC. The V gene is TRBV6-1, the J gene TRBJ2-5; D is possibly TRBD2 (6 bases). The CDR3 has 15 amino acids. Deletions cut 4 bases from V and 5 bases from J, with 17 bases between. Per the germline V gene, CDR1 is MNHNS and CDR2 is SASEGT.

This sequence joins TRBV2 and TRBJ2-3; D ambiguous. V shed 7 bases and J shed 0 bases, with 11 bases lying between them. The V gene's germline CDR1 is SNHLY and CDR2 FYNNEI. CDR3 size: 14 residues. The CDR3 loop reads CASKSRPSTDTQYF. In DNA, the CDR3 is TGTGCCAGCAAGTCCCGCCCGAGCACAGATACGCAGTATTTT.

V usage is TRBV18 and J usage is TRBJ2-1; D is tentatively TRBD1 or TRBD2 (6 bases each). The CDR3 has 16 amino acids. Looked up from germline, CDR1 is KGHSH and CDR2 is LQKENI. V lost 4 bases and J 5 bases, leaving 18 bases between the germline ends. The CDR3 spells CASSRGAASGNNEQFF. CDR3 DNA sequence: TGTGCCAGCTCACGGGGGGCGGCGAGCGGAAACAATGAGCAGTTCTTC.

The chain couples TRBV7-8 to TRBJ2-3; 7 nucleotides agree with TRBD1. Germline-derived CDR1 and CDR2 are SGHVS and FQNEAQ. J gave up 0 bases and V 1 base, and 13 bases lay outside the gene matches. The CDR3 consists of 19 residues. For the CDR3, the DNA is TGTGCCAGCAGCTTAGGACAGGGTTATTTAGGGCAAAGCACAGATACGCAGTATTTT. Protein product: CASSLGQGYLGQSTDTQYF.

The CDR3 nucleotides read TGTGCCAGCAGTTACTCGGGCAGGGATGAGATAGATACGCAGTATTTT. This gives the protein CASSYSGRDEIDTQYF. The chain links TRBV6-5 to TRBJ2-3, with D possibly matching TRBD1 (5 bases). Germline CDR1 is MNHEY and CDR2 is SVGAGI. Trimming removed 0 bases at V and 5 bases at J, with 15 bases between. The CDR3 totals 16 residues.

This chain connects TRBV5-4 to TRBJ2-7; D unclear. Germline CDR1 SGHNT, CDR2 YYREEE (reference sequence). V was cut by 1 base and J by 0 bases, with 14 bases left in between. This CDR3 spans 16 amino acids. The CDR3 nucleotides are TGTGCCAGCAGCTTGAGTTGGGCTGTAACCTCCTACGAGCAGTACTTC. It encodes CASSLSWAVTSYEQYF.

V gene TRBV7-6 combines with J gene TRBJ2-3, with D unclear. V was clipped by 3 bases and J by 0 bases, with 1 base between them. Germline assignment: CDR1 SGHVS and CDR2 FNYEAQ. The CDR3 is 12 amino acids. CDR3 nucleotide sequence: TGTGCCAGCAGCTTTAGCACAGATACGCAGTATTTT. Encoded protein: CASSFSTDTQYF.

The chain links TRBV28 to TRBJ2-3; 8 nucleotides line up with TRBD1. CDR3 length: 16 residues. The ends lost 6 bases at V and 4 bases at J; junction bases unmatched: 12. Germline CDR1 is MDHEN and CDR2 is SYDVKM. CDR3 in DNA: TGTGCCAGCAGCAAGTATGGACAGGGTAACGCAGATACGCAGTATTTT. Its protein is CASSKYGQGNADTQYF.

This clone was observed once. The chain has TRBV5-1 and TRBJ2-3, with 7 positions matching TRBD2. J gave up 2 bases and V 4 bases, and 10 bases lay outside the gene matches. Germline CDR1 SGHRS, CDR2 YFSETQ. This CDR3 region has 16 residues. The CDR3 reads CASSPRIAGSTDTQYF. In nucleotides, the CDR3 is TGCGCCAGCAGCCCCCGAATAGCGGGCTCCACAGATACGCAGTATTTT.

The rearrangement joins TRBV7-8 to TRBJ2-5; weak D call: TRBD2 (5 bases). Trimming shortened V by 3 bases and J by 4 bases, and 12 bases separated the two germline ends. CDR3 length: 14 amino acids. The germline CDR1 and CDR2 sequences are SGHVS and FQNEAQ. CDR3 sequence reads: CASSLTDFGETQYF. CDR3 sequence (DNA): TGTGCCAGCAGCTTGACGGACTTTGGAGAGACCCAGTACTTC.

The J gene is TRBJ2-5, the V gene TRBV9; unclear D gene. The CDR3 totals 15 residues. Between the trimmed V and J ends, which lost 2 bases and 5 bases, there was a span of 16 bases. Germline CDR1 and CDR2: SGDLS and YYNGEE. The CDR3 sequence: CASSVVPTPRETQYF. In nucleotides, the CDR3 is TGTGCCAGCAGCGTCGTCCCTACACCTCGGGAGACCCAGTACTTC.

V usage is TRBV6-5 and J usage is TRBJ2-1; D is perhaps TRBD2 (5 bases). This CDR3 has 13 amino acids. V was clipped by 5 bases and J by 7 bases, with 12 bases between them. Germline V gene lookup returns CDR1 MNHEY and CDR2 SVGAGI. DNA of the CDR3: TGTGCCAGCAGTCCCGGGGAACTAAATGAGCAGTTCTTC. Its protein product is CASSPGELNEQFF.

The V gene is TRBV21-1, the J gene TRBJ2-7. TRBV21-1 is a pseudogene. This CDR3 spans 19 amino acids. The chain's CDR3 is CASTRTQTPPVEVSYEQYF. In DNA, the CDR3 is TGTGCCAGCACCCGAACTCAGACCCCTCCGGTAGAAGTCTCCTACGAGCAGTACTTC.

The genes are TRBV5-8 and TRBJ1-5; TRBD1 matches at 10 bases. The V gene's germline CDR1 is SGHTS and CDR2 YDEGEE. The CDR3 has 14 residues. Trimming took 4 bases from V and 7 from J; bases not matched to a gene: 5. The CDR3 reads CASSPDRGRQPQHF. For the CDR3, the DNA is TGTGCCAGCAGCCCTGACAGGGGGCGGCAGCCCCAGCATTTT.

The chain links TRBV4-2 to TRBJ2-5, with 11 bases identical to TRBD2. Losses at the gene ends were 4 bases for V and 4 bases for J; bases not matched to a gene: 5. Germline loops: CDR1 LGHNA, CDR2 YNFKEQ. The length of the CDR3 is 15 residues. CDR3 coding DNA: TGTGCCAGCAGCCCTGTAGCGGGAGGGCCAGAGACCCAGTACTTC. This translates into CASSPVAGGPETQYF.

The chain links TRBV4-2 to TRBJ2-1, with D possibly being TRBD1 (6 bases). This CDR3 comprises 19 residues. Deletions cut 2 bases from V and 4 bases from J, with 24 bases between. The V gene's germline CDR1 is LGHNA and CDR2 YNFKEQ. The CDR3, as DNA: TGTGCCAGCAGCCAACCCACTTCATGGGACACCACCCCTTACAATGAGCAGTTCTTC. Amino acids: CASSQPTSWDTTPYNEQFF.

The gene calls are TRBV6-5 and TRBJ2-1, with 10 bases aligning to TRBD2. Germline V CDR1 and CDR2: MNHEY, SVGAGI. The ends lost 2 bases at V and 7 bases at J; junction bases unmatched: 5. The CDR3 spans 15 residues. The CDR3 protein is CASSYRLAGVNEQFF. DNA for the CDR3: TGTGCCAGCAGTTACAGGCTAGCGGGAGTGAATGAGCAGTTCTTC.

The rearrangement uses TRBV28 and TRBJ1-2, with 7 bases lining up with TRBD1. Germline V CDR1 and CDR2: MDHEN, SYDVKM. The trim removed 2 bases at V and 0 bases at J, leaving 6 bases unmatched. CDR3 size: 16 residues. Written as DNA, the CDR3 is TGTGCCAGCAGTTTAGCCCCCGGGACAGCTAACTATGGCTACACCTTC. Translation gives CASSLAPGTANYGYTF.

The rearrangement uses TRBV5-1 and TRBJ1-1; D remains ambiguous. Deletions cut 0 bases from V and 0 bases from J, with 9 bases between. The germline V gene has CDR1 SGHRS and CDR2 YFSETQ. The CDR3 totals 15 residues. The CDR3 DNA follows: TGCGCCAGCAGCTTGGGAGGAGGGATGAACACTGAAGCTTTCTTT. Translating gives CASSLGGGMNTEAFF.

This sequence joins TRBV5-6 and TRBJ2-7; 12 nucleotides agree with TRBD2. The germline gives CDR1 SGHDT, CDR2 YYEEEE. There are 15 residues in the CDR3. The V gene end was trimmed by 2 bases and the J gene end by 6 bases; junction bases not matched to a gene: 6. As DNA, the CDR3 is TGTGCCAGCAGCTTCCCGACTAGCGGGAGCCGCGAGCAGTACTTC. This sequence encodes CASSFPTSGSREQYF.